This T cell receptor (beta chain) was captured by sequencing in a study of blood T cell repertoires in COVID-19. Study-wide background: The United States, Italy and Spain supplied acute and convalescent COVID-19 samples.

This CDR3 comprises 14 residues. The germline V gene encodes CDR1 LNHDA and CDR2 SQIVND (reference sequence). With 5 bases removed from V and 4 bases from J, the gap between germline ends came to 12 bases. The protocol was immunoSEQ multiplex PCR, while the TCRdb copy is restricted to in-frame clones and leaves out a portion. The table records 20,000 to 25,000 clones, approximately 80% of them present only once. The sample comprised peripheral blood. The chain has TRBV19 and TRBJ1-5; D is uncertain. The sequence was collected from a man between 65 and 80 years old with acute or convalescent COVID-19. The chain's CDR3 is CASSFPPGNQPQHF. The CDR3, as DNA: TGTGCCAGTAGTTTTCCTCCCGGTAATCAGCCCCAGCATTTT.